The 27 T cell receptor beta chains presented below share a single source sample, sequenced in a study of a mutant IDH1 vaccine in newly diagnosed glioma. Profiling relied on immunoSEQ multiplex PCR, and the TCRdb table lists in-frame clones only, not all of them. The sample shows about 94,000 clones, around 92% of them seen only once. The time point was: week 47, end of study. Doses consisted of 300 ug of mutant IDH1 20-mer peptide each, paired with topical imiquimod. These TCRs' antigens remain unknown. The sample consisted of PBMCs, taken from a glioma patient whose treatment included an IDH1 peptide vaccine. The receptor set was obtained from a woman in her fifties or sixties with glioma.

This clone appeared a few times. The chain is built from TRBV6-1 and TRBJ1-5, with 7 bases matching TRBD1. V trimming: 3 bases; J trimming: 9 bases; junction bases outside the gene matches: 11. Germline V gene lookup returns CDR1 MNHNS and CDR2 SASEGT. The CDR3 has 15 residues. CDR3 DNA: TGTGCCAGCAGTGATGATCAGGGGGGCTCAGGGCCCCAGCATTTT. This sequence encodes CASSDDQGGSGPQHF.

The CDR3 sequence is CASSYQGSYEQYF. CDR3 DNA sequence: TGTGCCAGCAGTTACCAGGGATCCTACGAGCAGTACTTC. J is TRBJ2-7 and V is TRBV6-6, with D possibly matching TRBD1 (5 bases). The CDR3 runs 13 residues. Trimming stripped 2 bases from V and 1 base from J, with 6 bases between. Germline V gives CDR1 MNHNY, CDR2 SVGAGI (reference sequence).

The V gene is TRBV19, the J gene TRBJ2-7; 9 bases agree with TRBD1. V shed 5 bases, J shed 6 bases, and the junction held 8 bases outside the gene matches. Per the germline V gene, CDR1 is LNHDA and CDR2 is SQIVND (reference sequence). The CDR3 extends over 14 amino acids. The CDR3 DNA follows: TGTGCCAGTAGTGGCCGGGACAGGGTCGGCGAGCAGTACTTC. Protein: CASSGRDRVGEQYF.

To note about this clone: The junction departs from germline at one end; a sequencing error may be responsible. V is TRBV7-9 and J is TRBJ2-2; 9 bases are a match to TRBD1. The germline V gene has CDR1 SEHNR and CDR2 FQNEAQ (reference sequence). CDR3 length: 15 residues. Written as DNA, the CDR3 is TGTGCCAGCAGTCTGGACAGGGGCTACACCGGGGAGCCGTTTTTT. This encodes CASSLDRGYTGEPFF.

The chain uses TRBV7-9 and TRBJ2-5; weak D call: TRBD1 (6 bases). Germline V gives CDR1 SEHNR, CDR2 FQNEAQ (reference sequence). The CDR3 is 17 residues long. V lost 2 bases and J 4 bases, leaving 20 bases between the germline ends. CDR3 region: CASSLKFVGAQGETQYF. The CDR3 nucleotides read TGTGCCAGCAGCTTAAAATTTGTGGGGGCTCAGGGAGAGACCCAGTACTTC.

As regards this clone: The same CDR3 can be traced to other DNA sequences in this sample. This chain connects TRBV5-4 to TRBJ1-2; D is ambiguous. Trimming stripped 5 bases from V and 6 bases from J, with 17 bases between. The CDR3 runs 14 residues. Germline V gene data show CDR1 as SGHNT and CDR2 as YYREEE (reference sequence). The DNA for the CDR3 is TGTGCCAGCAGTTTGCCGGGATTCGTGGATGGCTACACCTTC. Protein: CASSLPGFVDGYTF.

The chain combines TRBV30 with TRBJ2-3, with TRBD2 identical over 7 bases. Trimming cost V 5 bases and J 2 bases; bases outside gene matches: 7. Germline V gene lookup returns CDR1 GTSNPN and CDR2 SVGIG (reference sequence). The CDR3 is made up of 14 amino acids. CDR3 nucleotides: TGTGCCTGGGTCCCTAGCGGTGACACAGATACGCAGTATTTT. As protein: CAWVPSGDTDTQYF.

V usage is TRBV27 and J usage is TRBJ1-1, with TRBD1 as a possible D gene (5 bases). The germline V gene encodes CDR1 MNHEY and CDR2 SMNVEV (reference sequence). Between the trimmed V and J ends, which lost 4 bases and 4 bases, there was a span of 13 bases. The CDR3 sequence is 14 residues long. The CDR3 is CASSWTPGGTEAFF. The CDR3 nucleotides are TGTGCCAGCAGTTGGACACCCGGGGGCACTGAAGCTTTCTTT.

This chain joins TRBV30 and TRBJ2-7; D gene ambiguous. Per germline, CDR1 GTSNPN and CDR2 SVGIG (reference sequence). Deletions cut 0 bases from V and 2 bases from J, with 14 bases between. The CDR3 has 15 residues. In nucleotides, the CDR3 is TGTGCCTGGAGTGTGGCTAGGGCCCGGGCCTACGAGCAGTACTTC. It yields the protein CAWSVARARAYEQYF.

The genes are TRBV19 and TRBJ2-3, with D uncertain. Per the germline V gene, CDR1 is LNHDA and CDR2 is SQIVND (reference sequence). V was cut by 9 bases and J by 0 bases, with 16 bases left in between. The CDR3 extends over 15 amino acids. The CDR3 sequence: CASNEIGQSTDTQYF. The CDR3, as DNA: TGTGCCAGCAACGAGATCGGGCAGAGCACAGATACGCAGTATTTT.

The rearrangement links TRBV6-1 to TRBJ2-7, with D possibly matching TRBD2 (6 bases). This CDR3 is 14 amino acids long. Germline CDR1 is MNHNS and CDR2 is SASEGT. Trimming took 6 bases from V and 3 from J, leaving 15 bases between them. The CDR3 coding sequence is TGTGCCAGCAGGCCGGATGTGGGGGGCTACGAGCAGTACTTC. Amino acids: CASRPDVGGYEQYF.

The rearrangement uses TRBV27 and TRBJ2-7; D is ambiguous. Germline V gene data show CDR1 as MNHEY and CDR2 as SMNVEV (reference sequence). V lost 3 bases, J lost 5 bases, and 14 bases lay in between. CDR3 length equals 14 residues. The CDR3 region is CASSFHRLDHEQYF. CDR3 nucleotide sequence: TGTGCCAGCAGTTTCCACCGATTGGACCACGAGCAGTACTTC.

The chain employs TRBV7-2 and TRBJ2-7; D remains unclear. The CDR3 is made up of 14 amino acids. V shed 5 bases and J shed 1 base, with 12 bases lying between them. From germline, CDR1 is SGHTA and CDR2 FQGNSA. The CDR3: CASSQRRFSYEQYF. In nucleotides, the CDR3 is TGTGCCAGCAGCCAACGGCGATTTTCCTACGAGCAGTACTTC.

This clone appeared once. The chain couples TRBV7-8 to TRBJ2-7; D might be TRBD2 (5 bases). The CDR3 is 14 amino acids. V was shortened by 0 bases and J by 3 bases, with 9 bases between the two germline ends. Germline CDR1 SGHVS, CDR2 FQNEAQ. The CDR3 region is CASSLASRDYEQYF. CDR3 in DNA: TGTGCCAGCAGCTTAGCGTCCCGGGACTACGAGCAGTACTTC.

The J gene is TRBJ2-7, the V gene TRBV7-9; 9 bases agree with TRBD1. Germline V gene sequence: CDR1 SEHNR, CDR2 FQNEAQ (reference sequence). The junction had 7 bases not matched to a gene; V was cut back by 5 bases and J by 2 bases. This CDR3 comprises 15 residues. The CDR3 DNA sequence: TGTGCCAGCAGCGTCCGGGACAGGGTCCCCTACGAGCAGTACTTC. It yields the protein CASSVRDRVPYEQYF. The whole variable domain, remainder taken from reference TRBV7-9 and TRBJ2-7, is DTGVSQNPRHKITKRGQNVTFRCDPISEHNRLYWYRQTLGQGPEFLTYFQNEAQLEKSRLLSDRFSAERPKGSFSTLEIQRTEQGDSAMYLCASSVRDRVPYEQYFGPGTRLTVT.

The CDR3 region has the DNA TGTGCCAGCAGTTTGATGAGGAATGAGCAGTTCTTC. Amino acids: CASSLMRNEQFF. The chain links TRBV28 to TRBJ2-1; D call uncertain. This CDR3 has 12 residues. Trimming shortened V by 3 bases and J by 7 bases, and 7 bases separated the two germline ends. The germline CDR1 and CDR2 sequences are MDHEN and SYDVKM.

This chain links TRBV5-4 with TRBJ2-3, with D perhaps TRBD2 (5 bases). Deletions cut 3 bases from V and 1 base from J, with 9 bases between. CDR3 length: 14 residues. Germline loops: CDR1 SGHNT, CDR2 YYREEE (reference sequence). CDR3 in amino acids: CASSYSGGTDTQYF. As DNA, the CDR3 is TGTGCCAGCAGCTACTCCGGGGGCACAGATACGCAGTATTTT.

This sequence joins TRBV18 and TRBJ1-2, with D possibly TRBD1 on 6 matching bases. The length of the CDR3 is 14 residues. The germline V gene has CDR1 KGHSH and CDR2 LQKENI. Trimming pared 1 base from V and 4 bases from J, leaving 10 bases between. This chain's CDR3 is CASSPRDTSYGYTF. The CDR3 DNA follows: TGTGCCAGCTCACCACGGGACACTAGCTATGGCTACACCTTC.

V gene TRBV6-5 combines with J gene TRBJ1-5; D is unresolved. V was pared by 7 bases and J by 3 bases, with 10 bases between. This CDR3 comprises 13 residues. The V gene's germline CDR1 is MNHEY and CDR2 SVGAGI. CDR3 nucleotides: TGTGCCAGCATCCGGGGATTCAATCAGCCCCAGCATTTT. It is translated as CASIRGFNQPQHF.

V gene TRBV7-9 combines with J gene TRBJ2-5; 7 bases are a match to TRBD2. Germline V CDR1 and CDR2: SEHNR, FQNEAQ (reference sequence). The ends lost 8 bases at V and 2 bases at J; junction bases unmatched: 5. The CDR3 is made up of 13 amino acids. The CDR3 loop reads CASLPAGQETQYF. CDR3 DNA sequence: TGTGCCAGCCTTCCAGCGGGGCAAGAGACCCAGTACTTC.

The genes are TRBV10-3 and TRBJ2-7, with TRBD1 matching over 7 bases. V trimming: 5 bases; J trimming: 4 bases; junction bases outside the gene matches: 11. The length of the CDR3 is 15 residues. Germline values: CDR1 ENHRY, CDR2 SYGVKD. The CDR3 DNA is TGTGCCATCAGTCTTGACAGGGCCCGGACTTACGAGCAGTACTTC. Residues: CAISLDRARTYEQYF.

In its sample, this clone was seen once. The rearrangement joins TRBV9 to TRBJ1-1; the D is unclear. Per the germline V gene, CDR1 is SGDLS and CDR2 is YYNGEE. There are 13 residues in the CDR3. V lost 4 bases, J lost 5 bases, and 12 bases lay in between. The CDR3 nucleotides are TGTGCCAGCAGCATTGGGCGAGGGACTGAAGCTTTCTTT. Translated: CASSIGRGTEAFF. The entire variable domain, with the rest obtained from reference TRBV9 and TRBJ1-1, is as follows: DSGVTQTPKHLITATGQRVTLRCSPRSGDLSVYWYQQSLDQGLQFLIQYYNGEERAKGNILERFSAQQFPDLHSELNLSSLELGDSALYFCASSIGRGTEAFFGQGTRLTVV.

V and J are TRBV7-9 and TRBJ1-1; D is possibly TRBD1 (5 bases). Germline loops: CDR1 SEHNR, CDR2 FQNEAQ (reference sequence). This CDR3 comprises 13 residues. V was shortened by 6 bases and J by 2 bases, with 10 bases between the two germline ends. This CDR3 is CASREQVNTEAFF. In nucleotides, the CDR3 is TGTGCCAGCAGGGAACAGGTTAACACTGAAGCTTTCTTT.

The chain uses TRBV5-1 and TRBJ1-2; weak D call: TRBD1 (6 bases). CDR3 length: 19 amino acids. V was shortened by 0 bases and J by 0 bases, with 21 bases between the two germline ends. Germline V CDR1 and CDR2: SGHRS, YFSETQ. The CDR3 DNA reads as TGCGCCAGCAGCTTGGATGGGGGGGCCAGGACGGATCCTAACTATGGCTACACCTTC. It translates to CASSLDGGARTDPNYGYTF.

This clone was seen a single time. Written as DNA, the CDR3 is TGTGCCAGTAGTACCCTGGACAGGGGAAATCAGCCCCAGCATTTT. The encoded protein is CASSTLDRGNQPQHF. This chain joins TRBV19 and TRBJ1-5; 9 nucleotides line up with TRBD1. V was pared by 4 bases and J by 4 bases, with 5 bases of the junction left unmatched. The CDR3 is 15 residues long. The germline gives CDR1 LNHDA, CDR2 SQIVND (reference sequence).

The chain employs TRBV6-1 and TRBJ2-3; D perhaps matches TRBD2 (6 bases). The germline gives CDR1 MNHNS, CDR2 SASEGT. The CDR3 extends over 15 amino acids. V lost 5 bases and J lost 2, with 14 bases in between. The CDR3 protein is CASSRGRGTTDTQYF. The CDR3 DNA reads TGTGCCAGCAGTCGTGGGCGGGGCACCACAGATACGCAGTATTTT.

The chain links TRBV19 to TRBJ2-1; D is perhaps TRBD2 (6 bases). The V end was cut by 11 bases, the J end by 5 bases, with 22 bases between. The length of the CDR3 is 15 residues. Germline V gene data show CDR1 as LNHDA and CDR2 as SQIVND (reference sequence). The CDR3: CACRRESYIDNEQFF. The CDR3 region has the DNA TGTGCCTGCCGCCGGGAGTCCTACATAGACAATGAGCAGTTCTTC.